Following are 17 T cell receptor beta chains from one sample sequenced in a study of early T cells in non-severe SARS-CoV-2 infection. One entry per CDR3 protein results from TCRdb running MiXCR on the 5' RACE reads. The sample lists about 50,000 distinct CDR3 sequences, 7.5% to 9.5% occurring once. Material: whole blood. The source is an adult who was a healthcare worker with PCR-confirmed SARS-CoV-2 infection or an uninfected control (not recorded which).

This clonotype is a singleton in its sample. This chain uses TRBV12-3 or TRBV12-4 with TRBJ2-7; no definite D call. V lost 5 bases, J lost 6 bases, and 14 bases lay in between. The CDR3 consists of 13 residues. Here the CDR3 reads CASSTRRVSEQYF. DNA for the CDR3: TGTGCCAGCAGTACAAGACGGGTGAGCGAGCAGTACTTC.

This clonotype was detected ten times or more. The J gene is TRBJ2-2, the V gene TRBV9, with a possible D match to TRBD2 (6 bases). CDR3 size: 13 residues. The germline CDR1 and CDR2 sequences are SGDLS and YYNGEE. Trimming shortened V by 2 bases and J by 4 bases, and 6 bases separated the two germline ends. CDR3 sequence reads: CASSVGGTGELFF. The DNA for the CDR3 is TGTGCCAGCAGCGTCGGGGGCACCGGGGAGCTGTTTTTT. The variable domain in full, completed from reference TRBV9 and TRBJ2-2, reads DSGVTQTPKHLITATGQRVTLRCSPRSGDLSVYWYQQSLDQGLQFLIQYYNGEERAKGNILERFSAQQFPDLHSELNLSSLELGDSALYFCASSVGGTGELFFGEGSRLTVL.

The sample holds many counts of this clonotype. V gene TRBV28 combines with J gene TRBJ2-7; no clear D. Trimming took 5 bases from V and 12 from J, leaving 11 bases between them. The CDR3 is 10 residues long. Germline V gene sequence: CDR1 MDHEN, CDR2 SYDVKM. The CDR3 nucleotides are TGTGCCAGCAGTCAGCTATTAACGTACTTC. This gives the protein CASSQLLTYF.

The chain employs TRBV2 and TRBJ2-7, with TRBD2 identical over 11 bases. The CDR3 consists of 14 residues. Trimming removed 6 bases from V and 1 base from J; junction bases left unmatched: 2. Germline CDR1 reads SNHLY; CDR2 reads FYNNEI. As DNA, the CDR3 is TGTGCCAGCAGCTCTAGCGGGGGGTCCTACGAGCAGTACTTC. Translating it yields CASSSSGGSYEQYF.

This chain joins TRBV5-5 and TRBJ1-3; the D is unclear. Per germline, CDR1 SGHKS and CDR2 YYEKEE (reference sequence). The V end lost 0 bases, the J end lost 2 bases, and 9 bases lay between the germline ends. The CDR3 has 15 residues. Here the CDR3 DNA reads TGTGCCAGCAGCTTGGCCAGGCTGCCTGGAAACACCATATATTTT. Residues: CASSLARLPGNTIYF.

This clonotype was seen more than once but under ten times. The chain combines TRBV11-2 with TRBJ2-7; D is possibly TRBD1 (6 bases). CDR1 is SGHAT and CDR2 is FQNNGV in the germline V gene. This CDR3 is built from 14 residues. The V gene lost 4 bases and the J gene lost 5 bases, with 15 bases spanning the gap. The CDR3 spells CASSSPKQGHEQYF. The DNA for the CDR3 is TGTGCCAGCAGCTCACCCAAACAGGGCCACGAGCAGTACTTC.

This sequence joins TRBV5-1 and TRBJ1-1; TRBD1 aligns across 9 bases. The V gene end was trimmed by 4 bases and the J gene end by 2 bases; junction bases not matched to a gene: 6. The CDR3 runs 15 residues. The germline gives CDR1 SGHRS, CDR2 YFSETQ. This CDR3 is CASSPTGGGNTEAFF. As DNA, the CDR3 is TGCGCCAGCAGCCCGACAGGGGGGGGCAACACTGAAGCTTTCTTT.

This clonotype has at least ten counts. CDR3 nucleotide sequence: TGCAGTGCCCTGGGGGGGACAGGGCGAGGCTACACCTTC. Translating it yields CSALGGTGRGYTF. The rearrangement links TRBV20-1 to TRBJ1-2; 9 positions match TRBD1. The V and J ends lost 6 bases and 8 bases, in that order; junction bases with no gene match: 10. Germline CDR1 and CDR2: DFQATT and SNEGSKA (reference sequence). This CDR3 has 13 amino acids.

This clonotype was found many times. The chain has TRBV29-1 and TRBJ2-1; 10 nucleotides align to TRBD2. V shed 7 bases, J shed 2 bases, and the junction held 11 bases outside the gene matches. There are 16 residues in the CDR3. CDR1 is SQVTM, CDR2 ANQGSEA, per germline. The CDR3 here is CSAILGLAETYNEQFF. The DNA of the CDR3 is TGCAGCGCCATTCTAGGACTAGCGGAGACCTACAATGAGCAGTTCTTC.

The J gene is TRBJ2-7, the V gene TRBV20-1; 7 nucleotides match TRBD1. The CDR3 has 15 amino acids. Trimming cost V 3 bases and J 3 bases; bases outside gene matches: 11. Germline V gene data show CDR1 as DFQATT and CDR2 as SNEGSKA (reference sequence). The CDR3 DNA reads TGCAGTGCTAGGGCTTACGGGACAGACGACTACGAGCAGTACTTC. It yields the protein CSARAYGTDDYEQYF.

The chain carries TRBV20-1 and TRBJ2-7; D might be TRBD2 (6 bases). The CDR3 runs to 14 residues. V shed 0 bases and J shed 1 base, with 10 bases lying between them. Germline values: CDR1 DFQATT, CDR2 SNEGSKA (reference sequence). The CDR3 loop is CSARDRRGSYEQYF. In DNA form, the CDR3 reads TGCAGTGCTAGAGATCGGAGGGGATCCTACGAGCAGTACTTC.

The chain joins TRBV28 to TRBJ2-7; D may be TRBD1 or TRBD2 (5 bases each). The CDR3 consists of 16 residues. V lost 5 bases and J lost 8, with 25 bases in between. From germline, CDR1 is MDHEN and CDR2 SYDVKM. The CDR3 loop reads CASSTWRRDPNKKQYF. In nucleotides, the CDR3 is TGTGCCAGCAGTACCTGGCGCAGGGACCCGAATAAAAAGCAGTACTTC.

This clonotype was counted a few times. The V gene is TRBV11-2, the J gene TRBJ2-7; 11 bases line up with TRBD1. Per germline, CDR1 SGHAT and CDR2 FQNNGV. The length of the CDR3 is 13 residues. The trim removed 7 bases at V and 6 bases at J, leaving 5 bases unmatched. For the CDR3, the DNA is TGTGCCAGCACTCGGACAGGGGGCGGCGAGCAGTACTTC. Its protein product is CASTRTGGGEQYF.

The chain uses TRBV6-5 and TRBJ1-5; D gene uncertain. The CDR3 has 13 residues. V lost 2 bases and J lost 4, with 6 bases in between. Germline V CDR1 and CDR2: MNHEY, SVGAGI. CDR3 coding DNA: TGTGCCAGCAGTTACGACAAAAATCAGCCCCAGCATTTT. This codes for CASSYDKNQPQHF.

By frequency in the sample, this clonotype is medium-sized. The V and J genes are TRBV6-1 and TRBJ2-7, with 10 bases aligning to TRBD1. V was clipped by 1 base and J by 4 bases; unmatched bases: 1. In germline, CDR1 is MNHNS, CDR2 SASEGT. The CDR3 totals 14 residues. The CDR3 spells CASSEGTGGYEQYF. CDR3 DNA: TGTGCCAGCAGTGAAGGGACAGGGGGATACGAGCAGTACTTC.

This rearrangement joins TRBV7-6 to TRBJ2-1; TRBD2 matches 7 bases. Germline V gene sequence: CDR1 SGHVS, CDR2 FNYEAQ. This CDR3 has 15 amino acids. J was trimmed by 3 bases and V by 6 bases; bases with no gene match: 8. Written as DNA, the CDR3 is TGTGCCAGCAGTCAAGCGGGGTCTGGCTACAATGAGCAGTTCTTC. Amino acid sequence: CASSQAGSGYNEQFF.

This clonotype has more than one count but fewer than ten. CDR3 sequence reads: CASSHNRGRDQPQHF. CDR3 sequence (DNA): TGTGCCAGCAGTCATAACAGGGGGCGCGATCAGCCCCAGCATTTT. This chain joins TRBV28 and TRBJ1-5, with 9 bases identical to TRBD1. With 5 bases clipped from V and 5 bases from J, the junction kept 7 bases outside the gene matches. The germline CDR1 and CDR2 sequences are MDHEN and SYDVKM. The CDR3 contains 15 residues.